The rows below give T cell receptor beta chains drawn from one sample of a study of CD8+ T cells in alopecia areata. Repertoires were generated with immunoSEQ multiplex PCR, while TCRdb's copy carries only in-frame clones and drops some. This table has about 110,000 clones, approximately 59% appearing once. Sample: CD8+ T cells sorted from blood. The receptors originated from a human donor in good health. The CDR3 runs from the conserved cysteine through the conserved F or W. D genes are given only for firm matches. The listing skips clone size in some rows; elsewhere it reads once, few, many or a size class.

j_call: TRBJ2-1; d_call: -; v_call: TRBV13; clone_size: medium-sized; cdr3_aa: CASSLLGSFPYNEQFF; cdr3_nt: TGTGCCAGCAGCCTTTTGGGGTCATTTCCCTACAATGAGCAGTTCTTC
j_call: TRBJ1-2; d_call: -; v_call: TRBV6-5; clone_size: few; cdr3_aa: CASSTTAHGYTF; cdr3_nt: TGTGCCAGTTCGACAACAGCCCATGGCTACACCTTC
j_call: TRBJ2-3; d_call: -; v_call: TRBV13; clone_size: -; cdr3_aa: CASSLFRSTDTQYF; cdr3_nt: TGTGCCAGCAGCTTGTTCAGGAGCACAGATACGCAGTATTTT
j_call: TRBJ2-5; d_call: -; v_call: TRBV6-6; clone_size: few; cdr3_aa: CASSEGREFQETQYF; cdr3_nt: TGTGCCAGCAGTGAGGGGCGAGAGTTCCAAGAGACCCAGTACTTC
j_call: TRBJ2-1; d_call: -; v_call: TRBV5-4; clone_size: -; cdr3_aa: CASSFDRDEQFF; cdr3_nt: TGTGCCAGCAGCTTTGATAGAGATGAGCAGTTCTTC
j_call: TRBJ2-1; d_call: TRBD2; v_call: TRBV2; clone_size: -; cdr3_aa: CASSADRDYLYNEQFF; cdr3_nt: TGTGCCAGCAGCGCCGACCGGGACTACCTCTACAATGAGCAGTTCTTC
j_call: TRBJ2-5; d_call: -; v_call: TRBV4-1; clone_size: once; cdr3_aa: CASSQVRVRKETQYF; cdr3_nt: TGCGCCAGCAGCCAAGTCCGGGTCCGGAAGGAGACCCAGTACTTC
j_call: TRBJ2-3; d_call: -; v_call: TRBV9; clone_size: -; cdr3_aa: CASSVGGASTDTQYF; cdr3_nt: TGTGCCAGCAGCGTAGGAGGGGCCTCCACAGATACGCAGTATTTT
j_call: TRBJ2-2; d_call: TRBD2; v_call: TRBV13; clone_size: -; cdr3_aa: CASSLVTLGLAGLNTGELFF; cdr3_nt: TGTGCCAGCAGCTTAGTAACCCTCGGACTAGCGGGGTTGAACACCGGGGAGCTGTTTTTT
j_call: TRBJ2-5; d_call: -; v_call: TRBV19; clone_size: -; cdr3_aa: CASEMASQYF; cdr3_nt: TGTGCCAGTGAGATGGCATCCCAGTACTTC
j_call: TRBJ1-1; d_call: TRBD1; v_call: TRBV11-2; clone_size: few; cdr3_aa: CASSLDPRGAFF; cdr3_nt: TGTGCCAGCAGCTTAGATCCCAGGGGGGCTTTCTTT
j_call: TRBJ2-1; d_call: -; v_call: TRBV12-5; clone_size: -; cdr3_aa: CASADEGWVYNEQFF; cdr3_nt: TGTGCTAGTGCCGACGAAGGCTGGGTTTACAATGAGCAGTTCTTC
j_call: TRBJ2-4; d_call: TRBD1; v_call: TRBV2; clone_size: -; cdr3_aa: CASSGDRGKAKNIQYF; cdr3_nt: TGTGCCAGCAGCGGTGACAGGGGGAAAGCCAAAAACATTCAGTACTTC
j_call: TRBJ2-7; d_call: TRBD1; v_call: TRBV13; clone_size: few; cdr3_aa: CASSPGQGAYEQYF; cdr3_nt: TGTGCCAGCAGCCCGGGACAGGGGGCGTACGAGCAGTACTTC
j_call: TRBJ2-5; d_call: -; v_call: TRBV11-2; clone_size: -; cdr3_aa: CASSLVGTQYF; cdr3_nt: TGTGCCAGCAGCTTGGTGGGGACCCAGTACTTC
j_call: TRBJ2-5; d_call: -; v_call: TRBV21-1; clone_size: -; cdr3_aa: CASSKGEDETQYF; cdr3_nt: TGTGCCAGCAGCAAAGGAGAAGACGAGACCCAGTACTTC
j_call: TRBJ1-1; d_call: -; v_call: TRBV5-6; clone_size: -; cdr3_aa: CAPGEAFF; cdr3_nt: TGTGCCCCAGGAGAAGCTTTCTTT
j_call: TRBJ2-3; d_call: -; v_call: TRBV30; clone_size: -; cdr3_aa: CAWSRGQGSDTQYF; cdr3_nt: TGTGCCTGGAGCCGTGGACAAGGCTCAGATACGCAGTATTTT
j_call: TRBJ2-1; d_call: TRBD2; v_call: TRBV14; clone_size: -; cdr3_aa: CASSPGGALYNEQFF; cdr3_nt: TGTGCCAGCAGTCCCGGGGGGGCCCTCTACAATGAGCAGTTCTTC
j_call: TRBJ1-3; d_call: -; v_call: TRBV4-1; clone_size: -; cdr3_aa: CASSYSGTTGNTIYF; cdr3_nt: TGCGCCAGCAGCTATTCCGGGACGACTGGAAACACCATATATTTT
j_call: TRBJ1-4; d_call: -; v_call: TRBV6-5; clone_size: few; cdr3_aa: CASSYSSGSEKLFF; cdr3_nt: TGTGCCAGCAGTTACTCCTCAGGGAGTGAAAAACTGTTTTTT
j_call: TRBJ2-1; d_call: -; v_call: TRBV5-6; clone_size: -; cdr3_aa: CASRAGSSYNEQFF; cdr3_nt: TGTGCCAGCAGGGCAGGGAGCTCCTACAATGAGCAGTTCTTC
j_call: TRBJ1-1; d_call: -; v_call: TRBV7-9; clone_size: -; cdr3_aa: CASSKVSQGIGTEAFF; cdr3_nt: TGTGCCAGCAGCAAAGTCTCACAGGGTATCGGCACTGAAGCTTTCTTT
j_call: TRBJ1-1; d_call: -; v_call: TRBV30; clone_size: few; cdr3_aa: CAWSAAWSHKAFF; cdr3_nt: TGTGCCTGGAGTGCCGCCTGGAGCCACAAAGCTTTCTTT
j_call: TRBJ2-2; d_call: -; v_call: TRBV19; clone_size: -; cdr3_aa: CASSGVDPGELFF; cdr3_nt: TGTGCCAGTAGTGGGGTAGATCCCGGGGAGCTGTTTTTT
j_call: TRBJ2-1; d_call: TRBD2; v_call: TRBV5-6; clone_size: -; cdr3_aa: CASSLIAGDYNEQFF; cdr3_nt: TGTGCCAGCAGCTTGATAGCGGGGGACTACAATGAGCAGTTCTTC
j_call: TRBJ1-4; d_call: -; v_call: TRBV2; clone_size: -; cdr3_aa: CASSDPGGTNEKLFF; cdr3_nt: TGTGCCAGCAGTGATCCGGGCGGCACTAATGAAAAACTGTTTTTT
j_call: TRBJ2-7; d_call: TRBD1; v_call: TRBV27; clone_size: -; cdr3_aa: CASRRDRANYEQYF; cdr3_nt: TGTGCCAGCAGACGGGACAGGGCAAACTACGAGCAGTACTTC
j_call: TRBJ1-1; d_call: -; v_call: TRBV4-3; clone_size: -; cdr3_aa: CASSGHRGAEAFF; cdr3_nt: TGCGCCAGCAGCGGCCACCGGGGCGCCGAAGCTTTCTTT
j_call: TRBJ2-3; d_call: -; v_call: TRBV6-1; clone_size: -; cdr3_aa: CASSEAAPGGTDTQYF; cdr3_nt: TGTGCCAGCAGTGAAGCGGCGCCCGGAGGGACAGATACGCAGTATTTT
j_call: TRBJ1-2; d_call: TRBD1; v_call: TRBV25-1; clone_size: -; cdr3_aa: CASSEYGAGGVYGYTF; cdr3_nt: TGTGCCAGCAGTGAATATGGGGCAGGGGGCGTCTATGGCTACACCTTC
j_call: TRBJ2-7; d_call: -; v_call: TRBV6-5; clone_size: -; cdr3_aa: CASRVSGGTYEQYF; cdr3_nt: TGTGCCAGCAGAGTTAGTGGCGGGACCTACGAGCAGTACTTC
j_call: TRBJ2-7; d_call: TRBD2; v_call: TRBV7-2; clone_size: few; cdr3_aa: CASSFASGPSYEQYF; cdr3_nt: TGTGCCAGCAGCTTTGCTAGCGGTCCTTCCTACGAGCAGTACTTC
j_call: TRBJ1-2; d_call: TRBD1; v_call: TRBV2; clone_size: -; cdr3_aa: CASSPDRDIRGYTF; cdr3_nt: TGTGCCAGCAGTCCCGACAGGGACATCCGTGGCTACACCTTC
j_call: TRBJ1-1; d_call: -; v_call: TRBV7-9; clone_size: -; cdr3_aa: CASSWERTTEAFF; cdr3_nt: TGTGCCAGCAGCTGGGAGCGGACCACTGAAGCTTTCTTT
j_call: TRBJ2-7; d_call: -; v_call: TRBV19; clone_size: -; cdr3_aa: CASSADYYEQYF; cdr3_nt: TGTGCCAGTAGTGCAGACTACTACGAGCAGTACTTC
j_call: TRBJ2-5; d_call: TRBD2; v_call: TRBV2; clone_size: -; cdr3_aa: CASREVAGGLQETQYF; cdr3_nt: TGTGCCAGCAGGGAAGTAGCGGGGGGATTACAAGAGACCCAGTACTTC
j_call: TRBJ2-5; d_call: -; v_call: TRBV6-5; clone_size: -; cdr3_aa: CASSSLWRVETQYF; cdr3_nt: TGTGCCAGCAGTTCCCTTTGGAGGGTGGAGACCCAGTACTTC
j_call: TRBJ1-1; d_call: -; v_call: TRBV5-6; clone_size: -; cdr3_aa: CASSRPRNTEAFF; cdr3_nt: TGTGCCAGCAGCCGTCCTAGGAACACTGAAGCTTTCTTT
j_call: TRBJ2-3; d_call: TRBD1; v_call: TRBV5-1; clone_size: -; cdr3_aa: CASSPIPGQPTDTQYF; cdr3_nt: TGCGCCAGCAGCCCCATTCCGGGACAGCCCACAGATACGCAGTATTTT
j_call: TRBJ2-7; d_call: -; v_call: TRBV29-1; clone_size: -; cdr3_aa: CSVGGRRGNDEQYF; cdr3_nt: TGCAGCGTTGGGGGTCGCAGAGGGAATGACGAGCAGTACTTC
j_call: TRBJ1-5; d_call: -; v_call: TRBV27; clone_size: -; cdr3_aa: CAQGSNQPQHF; cdr3_nt: TGTGCCCAGGGTAGCAATCAGCCCCAGCATTTT
j_call: TRBJ1-2; d_call: -; v_call: TRBV4-1; clone_size: -; cdr3_aa: CASSPVQGGYGYTF; cdr3_nt: TGCGCCAGCAGTCCCGTTCAGGGCGGATATGGCTACACCTTC
j_call: TRBJ2-6; d_call: -; v_call: TRBV6-5; clone_size: medium-sized; cdr3_aa: CASSPTDSGANVLTF; cdr3_nt: TGTGCCAGCAGTCCGACAGATTCTGGGGCCAACGTCCTGACTTTC
j_call: TRBJ2-2; d_call: -; v_call: TRBV5-1; clone_size: -; cdr3_aa: CASSFGNTGELFF; cdr3_nt: TGCGCCAGCAGCTTTGGAAACACCGGGGAGCTGTTTTTT
j_call: TRBJ2-5; d_call: -; v_call: TRBV5-6; clone_size: -; cdr3_aa: CASSSLTSVGGPSQETQYF; cdr3_nt: TGTGCCAGCAGCTCCCTAACCAGTGTGGGTGGCCCATCCCAAGAGACCCAGTACTTC
j_call: TRBJ2-7; d_call: -; v_call: TRBV15; clone_size: few; cdr3_aa: CATSRRLDSYEQYF; cdr3_nt: TGTGCCACCAGCAGACGCCTAGACTCCTACGAGCAGTACTTC
j_call: TRBJ2-4; d_call: -; v_call: TRBV4-3; clone_size: -; cdr3_aa: CASSQEFLWGAKNIQYF; cdr3_nt: TGCGCCAGCAGCCAAGAATTCTTATGGGGGGCCAAAAACATTCAGTACTTC